This T cell receptor (beta chain) is drawn from a study of blood T cell repertoires in COVID-19. At the level of the study: Donors in the United States, Italy and Spain gave samples during acute or convalescent COVID-19. Nucleic acid was either cDNA or gDNA, and it came from T cells, B-cell-depleted T cells, or PBMCs.

Under the authors' procedure: The authors estimated nucleated cell counts from reference gene primer amplification. Here immunoSEQ multiplex PCR was the method, and the copy in TCRdb shows in-frame clones only, minus some. The DNA gave D and trimming, while V, J and clone size come from that table. Here the sample spans about 210,000 clones, under 90% being singletons. This clone was counted many times. CDR1 and CDR2 from the germline V gene are LNHDA and SQIVND (reference sequence). CDR3 size: 14 residues. J gave up 13 bases and V 1 base, and 9 bases lay outside the gene matches. This TCR was recovered from a man between 60 and 75 years old with acute or convalescent COVID-19. This chain joins TRBV19 and TRBJ1-1; 10 bases fit TRBD1. Sequences were obtained from peripheral blood. The CDR3 protein is CASSIGRDRGGGFF. The CDR3 DNA reads as TGTGCCAGTAGTATAGGGAGGGACAGGGGCGGCGGTTTCTTT.